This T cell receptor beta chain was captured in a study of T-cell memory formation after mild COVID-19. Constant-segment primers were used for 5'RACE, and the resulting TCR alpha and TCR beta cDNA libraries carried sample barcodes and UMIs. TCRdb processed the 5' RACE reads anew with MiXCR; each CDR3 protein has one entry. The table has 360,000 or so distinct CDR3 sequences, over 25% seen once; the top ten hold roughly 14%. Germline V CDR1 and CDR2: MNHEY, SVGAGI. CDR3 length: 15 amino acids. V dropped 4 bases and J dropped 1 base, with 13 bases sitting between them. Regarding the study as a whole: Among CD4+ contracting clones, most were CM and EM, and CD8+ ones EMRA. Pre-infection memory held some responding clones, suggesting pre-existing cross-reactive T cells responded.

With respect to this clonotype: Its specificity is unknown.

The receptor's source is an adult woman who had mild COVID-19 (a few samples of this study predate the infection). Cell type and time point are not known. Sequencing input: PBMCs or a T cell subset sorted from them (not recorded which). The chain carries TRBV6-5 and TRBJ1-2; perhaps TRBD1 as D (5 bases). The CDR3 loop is CASSSTAGLNYGYTF. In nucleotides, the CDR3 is TGTGCCAGCAGTTCAACCGCGGGGCTTAACTATGGCTACACCTTC.